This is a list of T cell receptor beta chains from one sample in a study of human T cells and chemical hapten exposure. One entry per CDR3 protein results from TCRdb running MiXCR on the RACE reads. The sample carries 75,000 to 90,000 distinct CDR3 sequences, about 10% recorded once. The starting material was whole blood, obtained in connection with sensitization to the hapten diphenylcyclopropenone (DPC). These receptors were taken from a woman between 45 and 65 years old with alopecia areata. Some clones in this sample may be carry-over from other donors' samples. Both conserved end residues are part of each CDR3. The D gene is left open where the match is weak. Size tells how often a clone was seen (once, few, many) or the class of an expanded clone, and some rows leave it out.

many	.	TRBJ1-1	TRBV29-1	TGCAGCGTTGTTGTCACCAACACTGAAGCTTTCTTT	CSVVVTNTEAFF
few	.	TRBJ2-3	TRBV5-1	TGCGCCAGCAGCTCAATAAAAAGCACAGATACGCAGTATTTT	CASSSIKSTDTQYF
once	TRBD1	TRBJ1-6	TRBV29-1	TGCAGCGTGGGGACAGAGTATAATTCACCCCTCCACTTT	CSVGTEYNSPLHF
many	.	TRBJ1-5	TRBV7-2	TGTGCCAGCAGCTTACAAGGACCGAATCAGCCCCAGCATTTT	CASSLQGPNQPQHF
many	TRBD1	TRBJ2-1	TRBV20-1	TGCAGTGCTACTACAGGGGTTCCCTACAATGAGCAGTTCTTC	CSATTGVPYNEQFF
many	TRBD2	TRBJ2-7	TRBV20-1	TGCAGTGCTAAGGTCGCGGGAGGGGTGTCCTACGAGCAGTACTTC	CSAKVAGGVSYEQYF
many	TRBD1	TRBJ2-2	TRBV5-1	TGCGCCAGCAGCTTACAGGGGAGCAACACCGGGGAGCTGTTTTTT	CASSLQGSNTGELFF
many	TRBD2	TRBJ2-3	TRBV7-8	TGTGCCAGCAGCTTATTTTTAGCGGGAGGCCATACGCAGTATTTT	CASSLFLAGGHTQYF
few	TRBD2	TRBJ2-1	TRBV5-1	TGCGCCAGCAGCAGTTCGGGACTAGCGGGAGTAGGTGAGCAGTTCTTC	CASSSSGLAGVGEQFF
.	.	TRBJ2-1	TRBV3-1	TGTGCCAGCAGCCAAGCCGCAGGGAATGAGCAGTTCTTC	CASSQAAGNEQFF
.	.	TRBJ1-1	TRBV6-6	TGTGCCAGCAGACTCGGAAGGACCGGTGAAGCTTTCTTT	CASRLGRTGEAFF
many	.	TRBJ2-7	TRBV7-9	TGTGCCAGCAGCTTCCCAGATAGGGTCGACTACGAGCAGTACTTC	CASSFPDRVDYEQYF
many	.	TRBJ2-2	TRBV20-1	TGCAGTGCTAGTCAGTGGGACAAAGGTGACACCGGGGAGCTGTTTTTT	CSASQWDKGDTGELFF
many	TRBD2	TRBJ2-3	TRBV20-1	TGCAGTGCTCCACACCGGGAGGCTGTAGTGACAGATACGCAGTATTTT	CSAPHREAVVTDTQYF
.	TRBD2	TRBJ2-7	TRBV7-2	TGTGCCAGCAGCGAGCAAGCGGGAATCTCCTACGAGCAGTACTTC	CASSEQAGISYEQYF
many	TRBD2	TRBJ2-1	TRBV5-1	TGCGCCAGCAGCTCCGGACTAGCGGGAGCCGGGAATGAGCAGTTCTTC	CASSSGLAGAGNEQFF